The 21 T cell receptor beta chains given below trace back to one sample, sequenced in a study of control samples from healthy donors and cancer patients. Some clones are missing from TCRdb's copy, which holds only in-frame ones; the method was immunoSEQ multiplex PCR. The profile shows roughly 140,000 clones, about 89% of them singletons. The sample taken for sequencing was blood. The receptors come from a man aged 25-45 years in good health.

This clone is classed as medium-sized. J is TRBJ2-7 and V is TRBV3-1 (or the pseudogene TRBV3-2); 8 bases line up with TRBD2. J gave up 3 bases and V 2 bases, and 0 bases lay outside the gene matches. This CDR3 has 13 residues. Germline values: CDR1 LGHDT, CDR2 YNNKEL (reference sequence). The CDR3 loop reads CASSQTSGYEQYF. As DNA, the CDR3 is TGTGCCAGCAGCCAAACTAGCGGCTACGAGCAGTACTTC.

J is TRBJ1-6 and V is TRBV14; TRBD1 matches 8 bases. The germline V gene encodes CDR1 SGHDN and CDR2 FVKESK. Trimming removed 5 bases from V and 8 bases from J; junction bases left unmatched: 8. The CDR3 has 15 amino acids. DNA of the CDR3: TGTGCCAGCAGCGTTTGGACAGGGAGGGATTCACCCCTCCACTTT. This gives the protein CASSVWTGRDSPLHF.

V and J are TRBV5-1 and TRBJ1-4; possibly TRBD1 for D (6 bases). From germline, CDR1 is SGHRS and CDR2 YFSETQ. The V end lost 4 bases, the J end lost 7 bases, and 14 bases lay between the germline ends. CDR3 size: 14 residues. The CDR3 region is CASSPGGTLEKLFF. CDR3 nucleotides: TGCGCCAGCAGCCCGGGGGGGACACTTGAAAAACTGTTTTTT.

V usage is TRBV29-1 and J usage is TRBJ2-5; perhaps TRBD2 as D (6 bases). The CDR3 runs to 15 residues. The germline CDR1 and CDR2 sequences are SQVTM and ANQGSEA. The germline V and J ends were trimmed by 4 bases and 5 bases, with 20 bases remaining between them. The CDR3 coding sequence is TGCAGCGTTGCAGCTAGGGGCCGCGGGGACGAGACCCAGTACTTC. Its translation: CSVAARGRGDETQYF.

This clone was seen just once. V usage is TRBV5-1 and J usage is TRBJ2-7, with 7 nucleotides matching TRBD1. Germline trimming cut 3 bases from V and 2 bases from J; bases unmatched to any gene: 8. The CDR3 is 15 amino acids. Per the germline V gene, CDR1 is SGHRS and CDR2 is YFSETQ. The CDR3 DNA is TGCGCCAGCAGCTCCTATTCACAGGGGACCTACGAGCAGTACTTC. Its translation is CASSSYSQGTYEQYF.

The chain combines TRBV7-2 with TRBJ2-5; a weak D match, TRBD2 (5 bases). Looked up from germline, CDR1 is SGHTA and CDR2 is FQGNSA. With 4 bases removed from V and 7 bases from J, the gap between germline ends came to 10 bases. The CDR3 spans 12 residues. In DNA, the CDR3 is TGTGCCAGCAGCTCGCTCCGGGGGACCCAGTACTTC. As protein: CASSSLRGTQYF. The entire variable domain, with the rest obtained from reference TRBV7-2 and TRBJ2-5, is as follows: GAGVSQSPSNKVTEKGKDVELRCDPISGHTALYWYRQSLGQGLEFLIYFQGNSAPDKSGLPSDRFSAERTGGSVSTLTIQRTQQEDSAVYLCASSSLRGTQYFGPGTRLLVL.

The rearrangement uses TRBV27 and TRBJ2-2; D is undetermined. This CDR3 has 14 residues. Germline lookup yields CDR1 MNHEY and CDR2 SMNVEV (reference sequence). V lost 5 bases and J lost 6, with 13 bases in between. The CDR3 protein is CASSPLVRAGELFF. The CDR3 DNA sequence: TGTGCCAGCAGTCCGCTGGTCCGGGCCGGGGAGCTGTTTTTT.

This clone was counted a single time. The V call is TRBV29-1, the J call TRBJ2-7, with 7 bases fitting TRBD2. The CDR3 is made up of 13 amino acids. V shed 3 bases, J shed 3 bases, and the junction held 5 bases outside the gene matches. CDR1 and CDR2 (germline): SQVTM, ANQGSEA. The CDR3 nucleotides are TGCAGCGTTGACTCCGAGCGGGACTACGAGCAGTACTTC. Amino acids: CSVDSERDYEQYF.

The chain carries TRBV4-2 and TRBJ2-5; unclear D gene. The V and J ends lost 0 bases and 2 bases respectively, with 7 bases between them. Germline-derived CDR1 and CDR2 are LGHNA and YNFKEQ. This CDR3 comprises 14 residues. CDR3 sequence: CASSQDSAQETQYF. In nucleotides, the CDR3 is TGTGCCAGCAGCCAAGATTCAGCTCAAGAGACCCAGTACTTC.

The chain couples TRBV5-1 to TRBJ2-1; the match to TRBD2 covers 16 bases. The germline V gene encodes CDR1 SGHRS and CDR2 YFSETQ. The CDR3 loop spans 19 amino acids. V lost 3 bases and J lost 2; bases outside the gene matches: 8. The CDR3 sequence is CASSSTGTSGGATYNEQFF. The CDR3 coding sequence is TGCGCCAGCAGCTCGACCGGGACTAGCGGGGGGGCAACCTACAATGAGCAGTTCTTC.

The chain carries TRBV7-8 and TRBJ2-5, with D possibly matching TRBD2 (6 bases). The CDR3 has 13 residues. CDR1 is SGHVS and CDR2 is FQNEAQ in the germline V gene. V was clipped by 1 base and J by 3 bases, with 6 bases between them. The CDR3 bases are TGTGCCAGCAGCTTAGGCGGGGAAGAGACCCAGTACTTC. This encodes CASSLGGEETQYF.

This chain links TRBV25-1 with TRBJ2-2; 9 bases map to TRBD2. The germline V gene has CDR1 MGHDK and CDR2 SYGVNS. The V segment lost 5 bases and the J segment 5 bases; nucleotides outside the gene matches: 15. The CDR3 is made up of 18 amino acids. The chain's CDR3 is CASSPPRVAGAGTGELFF. As DNA, the CDR3 is TGTGCCAGCAGTCCCCCTAGGGTAGCGGGAGCAGGGACCGGGGAGCTGTTTTTT.

The chain is built from TRBV5-1 and TRBJ1-2, with D possibly being TRBD1 (5 bases). There are 15 residues in the CDR3. V lost 7 bases to trimming and J lost 3 bases, with 19 bases between them. Germline lookup yields CDR1 SGHRS and CDR2 YFSETQ. This chain's CDR3 is CASSIFGGRDYGYTF. The CDR3 nucleotides read TGCGCCAGCTCCATTTTCGGGGGAAGAGACTATGGCTACACCTTC.

This clone was detected only once. This chain uses TRBV6-1 with TRBJ2-4, with 8 bases that match TRBD2. The germline gives CDR1 MNHNS, CDR2 SASEGT. V lost 3 bases to trimming and J lost 1 base; unmatched junction nucleotides: 8. The CDR3 totals 17 residues. CDR3 DNA sequence: TGTGCCAGCAGTGAGCCGGGAGGGACAACTGCCAAAAACATTCAGTACTTC. It is translated as CASSEPGGTTAKNIQYF.

The CDR3 region is CASSLVDNTEAFF. DNA for the CDR3: TGTGCCAGCAGCTTAGTGGACAACACTGAAGCTTTCTTT. This rearrangement joins TRBV13 to TRBJ1-1; no reliable D call. V was trimmed by 1 base and J by 2 bases, leaving 5 bases between them. The germline V gene encodes CDR1 PRHDT and CDR2 FYEKMQ (reference sequence). The CDR3 is 13 amino acids.

The chain recombines TRBV10-3 with TRBJ2-7, with 8 nucleotides matching TRBD2. CDR1 and CDR2 (germline): ENHRY, SYGVKD. CDR3 length: 13 amino acids. V dropped 7 bases and J dropped 3; count of bases not matched to a gene: 5. For the CDR3, the DNA is TGTGCCATCACAGCGGGGGTTTTCTACGAGCAGTACTTC. Residues: CAITAGVFYEQYF.

The rearrangement joins TRBV19 to TRBJ1-2, with D hard to call. V lost 4 bases to trimming and J lost 7 bases, with 7 bases between them. Germline CDR1 reads LNHDA; CDR2 reads SQIVND (reference sequence). This CDR3 region has 11 residues. CDR3 sequence: CASSSPSGYTF. CDR3 bases: TGTGCCAGTAGTAGCCCCTCTGGCTACACCTTC.

This chain uses TRBV21-1 with TRBJ1-1; the table's TRBD1 call for D was not verified on the DNA. TRBV21-1 is tagged as a pseudogene. This CDR3 has 14 amino acids. As DNA, the CDR3 is TGTGCCAGCAGCAAAGTATCAGGGGGCACTGAAGCTTTCTTT. The encoded protein is CASSKVSGGTEAFF.

The rearrangement uses TRBV6-5 and TRBJ2-7, with D unresolved. The V gene's germline CDR1 is MNHEY and CDR2 SVGAGI. The CDR3 sequence is 15 residues long. V shed 0 bases and J shed 2 bases, with 11 bases lying between them. The CDR3 bases are TGTGCCAGCAGTTACTCGCAGACGGATACCTACGAGCAGTACTTC. Residues: CASSYSQTDTYEQYF.

The chain has TRBV19 and TRBJ1-4; D ambiguous. The CDR3 extends over 14 amino acids. The germline gives CDR1 LNHDA, CDR2 SQIVND (reference sequence). V gave up 7 bases and J gave up 4 bases, with 13 bases separating them. The DNA for the CDR3 is TGTGCCAGTAATGATCATGGGGATAATGAAAAACTGTTTTTT. This gives the protein CASNDHGDNEKLFF.

This chain uses TRBV2 with TRBJ2-1; D tentatively fits TRBD1 or TRBD2 (5 bases each). The V gene lost 0 bases and the J gene lost 4 bases, with 10 bases spanning the gap. Germline V gene sequence: CDR1 SNHLY, CDR2 FYNNEI. The CDR3 runs 15 residues. For the CDR3, the DNA is TGTGCCAGCAGTGAAGCGGGGACGAGGTACAATGAGCAGTTCTTC. It encodes CASSEAGTRYNEQFF.